The present T cell receptor beta chain was sequenced within a study of T cells in Graves' hyperthyroidism and ophthalmopathy. Study results and caveats: The model identified upcoming ophthalmopathy a median roughly 6.5 months ahead of onset. Appearing also in blood were most of the thyroid clonotypes expanded above 0.001.

Uncontrolled infection, other autoimmune disease, pregnancy or lactation led to exclusion. The length of the CDR3 is 12 residues. In germline, CDR1 is SQVTM, CDR2 ANQGSEA. The germline V and J ends were trimmed by 2 bases and 9 bases, with 11 bases remaining between them. Concerning this clonotype itself: No antigen is known for it.

From RNA transcripts, TCR beta CDR3 regions were amplified. The study used the HTBI primer set for a first-round RT-PCR of the TCR CDR3. TCRdb independently ran MiXCR on the multiplex PCR reads; one entry per CDR3 protein. Of around 430,000 distinct CDR3 sequences in the sample, about 15% were seen once. This clonotype originated in a woman in her twenties or thirties with Graves' hyperthyroidism. The chain recombines TRBV29-1 with TRBJ2-1, with a weak D call TRBD1 (6 bases). Sequencing was performed on blood. CDR3 DNA: TGCAGCGTTGAACCCCCAGGGGCTGAGCAGTTCTTC. It encodes CSVEPPGAEQFF.